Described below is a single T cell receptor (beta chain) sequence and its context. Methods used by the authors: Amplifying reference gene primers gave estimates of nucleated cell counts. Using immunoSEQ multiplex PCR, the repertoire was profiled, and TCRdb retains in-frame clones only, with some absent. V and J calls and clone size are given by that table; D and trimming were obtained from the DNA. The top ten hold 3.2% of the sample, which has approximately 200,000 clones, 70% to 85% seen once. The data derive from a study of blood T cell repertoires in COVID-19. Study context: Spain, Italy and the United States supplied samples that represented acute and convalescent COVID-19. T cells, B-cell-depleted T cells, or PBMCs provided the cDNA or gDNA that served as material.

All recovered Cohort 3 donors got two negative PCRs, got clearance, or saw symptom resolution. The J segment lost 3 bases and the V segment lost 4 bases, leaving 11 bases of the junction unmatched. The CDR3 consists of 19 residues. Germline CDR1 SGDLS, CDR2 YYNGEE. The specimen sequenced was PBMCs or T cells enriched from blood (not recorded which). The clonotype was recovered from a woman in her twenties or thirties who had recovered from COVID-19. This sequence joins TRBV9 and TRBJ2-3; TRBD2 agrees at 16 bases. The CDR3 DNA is TGTGCCAGCAGCCCCCACACTGGGACTAGCGGGAGGGGGACAGATACGCAGTATTTT. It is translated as CASSPHTGTSGRGTDTQYF.